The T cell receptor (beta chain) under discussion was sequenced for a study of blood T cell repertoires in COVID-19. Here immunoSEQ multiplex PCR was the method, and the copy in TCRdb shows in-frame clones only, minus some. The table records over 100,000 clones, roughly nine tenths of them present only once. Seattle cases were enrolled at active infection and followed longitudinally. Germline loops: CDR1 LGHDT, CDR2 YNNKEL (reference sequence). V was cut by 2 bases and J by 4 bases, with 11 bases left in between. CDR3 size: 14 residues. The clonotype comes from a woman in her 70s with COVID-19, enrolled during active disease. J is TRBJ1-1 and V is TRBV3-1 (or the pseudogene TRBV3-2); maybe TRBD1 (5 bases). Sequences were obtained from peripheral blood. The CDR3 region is CASSQKGVATEAFF. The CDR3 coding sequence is TGTGCCAGCAGCCAAAAAGGGGTCGCCACTGAAGCTTTCTTT.